This T cell receptor (beta chain) was identified during a study of blood T cell repertoires in COVID-19. About the research overall: Material from acute and convalescent COVID-19 was sourced from the United States, Italy and Spain.

Germline trimming cut 2 bases from V and 8 bases from J; bases unmatched to any gene: 4. Germline CDR1 reads SGHDT; CDR2 reads YYEEEE. The CDR3 runs 13 residues. Under the authors' procedure: Nucleated cell counts were estimated from reference gene primer amplification. Sequencing was performed with immunoSEQ multiplex PCR; in TCRdb, only in-frame clones are kept and a portion is missing. V, J and clone size were drawn from that table, and D and trimming were deduced from the DNA. This sample has around 160,000 clones, with approximately 88% found just once. This chain links TRBV5-6 with TRBJ2-3; 8 positions match TRBD1. This TCR was recovered from a man in his sixties with acute or convalescent COVID-19. The sequencing input was peripheral blood. In DNA, the CDR3 is TGTGCCAGCAGCTTACCAACAGGGGGTACGCAGTATTTT. Its protein product is CASSLPTGGTQYF.